Sequencing of this T cell receptor beta chain was carried out in a study of metastatic and nonmetastatic thyroid tumors. Background on the study: Comparison of repertoires was carried out across blood and tumor or nodule tissue from malignant and benign thyroid patients. General study findings and limits: The study reportedly found significantly higher TCR beta diversity in malignant thyroid tumors than benign nodules, in blood and tumor.

All patients reached thyroid surgery having received no treatment beforehand. Germline V gene data show CDR1 as MDHEN and CDR2 as SYDVKM. Trimming took off 1 base at V and 6 bases at J, with 9 bases between the two ends. The CDR3 sequence is 14 residues long. This clone has a count of ten or more. Its antigen is currently unknown. This specimen includes other DNA sequences encoding the same CDR3. The authors' processing: CDR3 was compared across clinicopathological groups, and the resulting differences were used to build a distant-metastasis classifier for papillary thyroid cancer. From the PCR reads, TCRdb re-called clones with MiXCR. TCRdb, rather than the study authors, made the V and J calls. The sample records about 40,000 clones, about an eighth being singletons.

The sample consisted of blood. The V and J genes are TRBV28 and TRBJ1-4, with D perhaps TRBD1 (5 bases). The receptor was isolated from a female donor with papillary thyroid cancer or a benign thyroid nodule (not recorded which). Some clones in this sample may be carry-over from other donors' samples. Here the CDR3 reads CASSLSGEDEKLFF. The CDR3 DNA reads as TGTGCCAGCAGTTTATCGGGGGAGGATGAAAAACTGTTTTTT. The whole variable domain, filled in from reference TRBV28 and TRBJ1-4, reads DVKVTQSSRYLVKRTGEKVFLECVQDMDHENMFWYRQDPGLGLRLIYFSYDVKMKEKGDIPEGYSVSREKKERFSLILESASTNQTSMYLCASSLSGEDEKLFFGSGTQLSVL.